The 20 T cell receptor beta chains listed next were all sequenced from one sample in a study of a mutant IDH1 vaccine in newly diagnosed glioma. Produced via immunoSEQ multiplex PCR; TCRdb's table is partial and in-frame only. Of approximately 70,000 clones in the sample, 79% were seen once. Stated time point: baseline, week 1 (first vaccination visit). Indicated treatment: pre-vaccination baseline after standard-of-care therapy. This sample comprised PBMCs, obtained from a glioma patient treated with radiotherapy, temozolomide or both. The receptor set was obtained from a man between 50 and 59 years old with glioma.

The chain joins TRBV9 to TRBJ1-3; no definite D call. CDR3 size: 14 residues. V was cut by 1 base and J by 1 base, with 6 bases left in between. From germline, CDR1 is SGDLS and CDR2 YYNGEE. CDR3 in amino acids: CASSVRGSGNTIYF. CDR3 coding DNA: TGTGCCAGCAGCGTACGGGGTTCTGGAAACACCATATATTTT.

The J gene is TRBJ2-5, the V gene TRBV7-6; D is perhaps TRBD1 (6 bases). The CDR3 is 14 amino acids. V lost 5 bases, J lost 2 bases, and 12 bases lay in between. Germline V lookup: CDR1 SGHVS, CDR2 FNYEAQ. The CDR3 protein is CASSPPDRQETQYF. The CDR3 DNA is TGTGCCAGCAGCCCCCCGGACAGACAAGAGACCCAGTACTTC.

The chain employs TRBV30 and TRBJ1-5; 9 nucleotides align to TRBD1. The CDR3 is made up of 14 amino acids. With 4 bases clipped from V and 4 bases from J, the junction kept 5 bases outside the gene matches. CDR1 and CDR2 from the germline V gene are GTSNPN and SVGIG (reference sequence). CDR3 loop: CAWTSTGGNQPQHF. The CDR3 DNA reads TGTGCCTGGACCTCGACAGGGGGGAATCAGCCCCAGCATTTT.

The CDR3 sequence: CASSLSKGQGDTEAFF. In DNA form, the CDR3 reads TGTGCCAGCAGCTTATCAAAGGGACAGGGGGACACTGAAGCTTTCTTT. The rearrangement links TRBV7-9 to TRBJ1-1; 11 bases map to TRBD1. J was trimmed by 3 bases and V by 2 bases; bases with no gene match: 5. This CDR3 comprises 16 residues. The germline CDR1 and CDR2 sequences are SEHNR and FQNEAQ (reference sequence).

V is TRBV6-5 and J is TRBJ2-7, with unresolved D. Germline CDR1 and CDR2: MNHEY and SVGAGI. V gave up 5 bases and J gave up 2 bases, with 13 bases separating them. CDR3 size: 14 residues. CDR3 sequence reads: CASSRSFITYEQYF. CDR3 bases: TGTGCCAGCAGTCGCTCATTTATCACCTACGAGCAGTACTTC.

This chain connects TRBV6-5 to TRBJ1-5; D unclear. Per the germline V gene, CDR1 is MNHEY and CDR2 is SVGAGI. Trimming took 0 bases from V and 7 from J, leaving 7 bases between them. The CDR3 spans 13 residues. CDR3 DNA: TGTGCCAGCAGTTACTCGATTGGGCAGCCCCAGCATTTT. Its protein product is CASSYSIGQPQHF.

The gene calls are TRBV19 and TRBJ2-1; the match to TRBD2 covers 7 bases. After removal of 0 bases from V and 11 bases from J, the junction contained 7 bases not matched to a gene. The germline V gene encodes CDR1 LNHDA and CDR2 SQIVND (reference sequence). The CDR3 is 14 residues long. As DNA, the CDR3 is TGTGCCAGTAGTATAGATCAGGGAGGGGTTCAGCAGTTCTTC. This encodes CASSIDQGGVQQFF.

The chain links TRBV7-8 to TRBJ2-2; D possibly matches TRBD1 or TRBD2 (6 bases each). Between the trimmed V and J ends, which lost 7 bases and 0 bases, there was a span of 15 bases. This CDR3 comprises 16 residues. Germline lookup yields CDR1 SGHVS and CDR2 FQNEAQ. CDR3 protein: CASNNVGGPNTGELFF. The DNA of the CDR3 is TGTGCCAGCAACAACGTCGGGGGCCCGAACACCGGGGAGCTGTTTTTT.

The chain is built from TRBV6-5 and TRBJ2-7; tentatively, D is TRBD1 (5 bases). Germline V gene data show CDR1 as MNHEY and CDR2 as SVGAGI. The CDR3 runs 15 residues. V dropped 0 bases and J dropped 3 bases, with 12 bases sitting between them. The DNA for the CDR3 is TGTGCCAGCAGTTACTCCGGAGAAAGGGGCTACGAGCAGTACTTC. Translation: CASSYSGERGYEQYF.

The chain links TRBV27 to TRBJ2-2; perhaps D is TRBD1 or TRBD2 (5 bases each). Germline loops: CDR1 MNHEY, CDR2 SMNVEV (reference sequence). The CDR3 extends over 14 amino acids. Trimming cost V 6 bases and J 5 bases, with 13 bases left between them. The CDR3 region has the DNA TGTGCCAGCAGGACCGGGACCGGAACCGGGGAGCTGTTTTTT. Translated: CASRTGTGTGELFF.

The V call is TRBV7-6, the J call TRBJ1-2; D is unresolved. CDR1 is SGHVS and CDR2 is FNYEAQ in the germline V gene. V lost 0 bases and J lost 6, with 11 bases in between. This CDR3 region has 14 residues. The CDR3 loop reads CASSLAYGPDGYTF. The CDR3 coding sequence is TGTGCCAGCAGCTTAGCGTACGGACCGGATGGCTACACCTTC.

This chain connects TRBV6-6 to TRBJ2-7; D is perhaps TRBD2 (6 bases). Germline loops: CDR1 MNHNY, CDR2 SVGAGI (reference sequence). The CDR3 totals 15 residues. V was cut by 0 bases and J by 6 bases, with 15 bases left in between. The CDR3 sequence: CASSYSRQVEGEQYF. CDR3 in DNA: TGTGCCAGCAGTTACTCGAGGCAGGTGGAGGGCGAGCAGTACTTC.

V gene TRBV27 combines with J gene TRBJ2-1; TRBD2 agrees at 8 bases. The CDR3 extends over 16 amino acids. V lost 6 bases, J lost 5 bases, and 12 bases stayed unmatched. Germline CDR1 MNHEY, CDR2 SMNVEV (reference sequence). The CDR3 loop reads CASRRTGGALHNEQFF. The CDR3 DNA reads TGTGCCAGCAGAAGGACCGGGGGGGCTCTACACAATGAGCAGTTCTTC.

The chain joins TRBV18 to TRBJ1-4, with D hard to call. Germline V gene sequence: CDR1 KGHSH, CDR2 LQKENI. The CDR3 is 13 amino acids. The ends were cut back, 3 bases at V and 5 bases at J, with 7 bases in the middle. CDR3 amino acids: CASSPSENEKLFF. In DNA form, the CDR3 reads TGTGCCAGCTCACCCAGCGAGAATGAAAAACTGTTTTTT.

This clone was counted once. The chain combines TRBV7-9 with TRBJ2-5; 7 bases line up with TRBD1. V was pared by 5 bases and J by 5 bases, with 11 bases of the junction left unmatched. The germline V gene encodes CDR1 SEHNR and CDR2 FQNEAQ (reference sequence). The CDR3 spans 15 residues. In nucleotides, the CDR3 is TGTGCCAGCAGCCCCCCGGGACAGCGAAGGGAGACCCAGTACTTC. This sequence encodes CASSPPGQRRETQYF.

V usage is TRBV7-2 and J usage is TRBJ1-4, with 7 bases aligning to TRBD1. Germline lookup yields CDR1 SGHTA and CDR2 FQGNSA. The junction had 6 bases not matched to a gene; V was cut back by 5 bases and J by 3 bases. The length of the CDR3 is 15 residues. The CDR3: CASSIRQGPNEKLFF. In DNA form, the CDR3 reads TGTGCCAGCAGCATCCGACAGGGCCCTAATGAAAAACTGTTTTTT. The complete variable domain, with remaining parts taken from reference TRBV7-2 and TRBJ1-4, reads GAGVSQSPSNKVTEKGKDVELRCDPISGHTALYWYRQSLGQGLEFLIYFQGNSAPDKSGLPSDRFSAERTGGSVSTLTIQRTQQEDSAVYLCASSIRQGPNEKLFFGSGTQLSVL.

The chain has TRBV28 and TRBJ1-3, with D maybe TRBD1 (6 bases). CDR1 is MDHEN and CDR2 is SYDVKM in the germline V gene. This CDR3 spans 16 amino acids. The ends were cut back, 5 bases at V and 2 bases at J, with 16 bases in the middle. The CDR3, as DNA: TGTGCCAGCAGTCTTAATCCAGGGGCCACTGGAAACACCATATATTTT. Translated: CASSLNPGATGNTIYF. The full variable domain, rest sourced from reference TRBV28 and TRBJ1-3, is DVKVTQSSRYLVKRTGEKVFLECVQDMDHENMFWYRQDPGLGLRLIYFSYDVKMKEKGDIPEGYSVSREKKERFSLILESASTNQTSMYLCASSLNPGATGNTIYFGEGSWLTVV.

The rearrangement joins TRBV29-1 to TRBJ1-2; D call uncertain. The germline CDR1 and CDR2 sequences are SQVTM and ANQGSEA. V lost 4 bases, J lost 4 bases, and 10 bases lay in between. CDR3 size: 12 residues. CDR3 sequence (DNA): TGCAGCGTTGCAGAAGGCGGCTATGGCTACACCTTC. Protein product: CSVAEGGYGYTF.

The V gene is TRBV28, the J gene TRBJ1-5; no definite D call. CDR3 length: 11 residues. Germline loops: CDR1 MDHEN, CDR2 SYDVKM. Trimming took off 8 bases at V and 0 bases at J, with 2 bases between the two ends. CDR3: CASFSNQPQHF. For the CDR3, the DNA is TGTGCCAGCTTTAGCAATCAGCCCCAGCATTTT.

Here the CDR3 reads CAIRSGQGEVEQYF. The CDR3 DNA follows: TGTGCCATCAGATCCGGACAGGGCGAGGTCGAGCAGTACTTC. J is TRBJ2-7 and V is TRBV10-3; the match to TRBD1 covers 8 bases. The CDR3 loop spans 14 amino acids. V trimming: 6 bases; J trimming: 6 bases; junction bases outside the gene matches: 10. In germline, CDR1 is ENHRY, CDR2 SYGVKD.